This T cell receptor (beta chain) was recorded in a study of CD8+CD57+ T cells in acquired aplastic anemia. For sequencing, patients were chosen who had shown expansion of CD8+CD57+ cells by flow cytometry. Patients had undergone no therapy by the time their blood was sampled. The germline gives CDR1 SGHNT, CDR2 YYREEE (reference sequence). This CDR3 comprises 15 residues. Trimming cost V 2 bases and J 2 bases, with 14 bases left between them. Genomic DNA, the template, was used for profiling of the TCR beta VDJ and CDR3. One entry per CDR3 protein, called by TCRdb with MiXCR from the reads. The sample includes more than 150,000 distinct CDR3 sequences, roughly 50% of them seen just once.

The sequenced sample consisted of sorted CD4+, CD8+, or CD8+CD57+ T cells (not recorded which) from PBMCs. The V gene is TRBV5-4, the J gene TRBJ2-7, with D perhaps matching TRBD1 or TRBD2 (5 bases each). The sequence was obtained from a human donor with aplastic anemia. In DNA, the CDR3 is TGTGCCAGCAGCTTTACCCCGGGACCAGCCTACGAGCAGTACTTC. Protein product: CASSFTPGPAYEQYF.